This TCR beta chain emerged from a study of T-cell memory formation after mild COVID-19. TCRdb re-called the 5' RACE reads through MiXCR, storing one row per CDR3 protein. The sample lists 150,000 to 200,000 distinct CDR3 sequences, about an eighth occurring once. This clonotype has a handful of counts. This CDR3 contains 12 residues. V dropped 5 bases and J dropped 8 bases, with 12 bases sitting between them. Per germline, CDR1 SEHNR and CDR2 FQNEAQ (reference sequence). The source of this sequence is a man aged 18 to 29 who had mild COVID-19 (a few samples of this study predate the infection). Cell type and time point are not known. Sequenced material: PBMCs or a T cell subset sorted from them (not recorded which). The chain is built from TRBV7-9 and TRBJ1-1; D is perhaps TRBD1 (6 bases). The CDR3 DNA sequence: TGTGCCAGCAGCCCGGGGGCCTCGGAAGCTTTCTTT. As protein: CASSPGASEAFF.